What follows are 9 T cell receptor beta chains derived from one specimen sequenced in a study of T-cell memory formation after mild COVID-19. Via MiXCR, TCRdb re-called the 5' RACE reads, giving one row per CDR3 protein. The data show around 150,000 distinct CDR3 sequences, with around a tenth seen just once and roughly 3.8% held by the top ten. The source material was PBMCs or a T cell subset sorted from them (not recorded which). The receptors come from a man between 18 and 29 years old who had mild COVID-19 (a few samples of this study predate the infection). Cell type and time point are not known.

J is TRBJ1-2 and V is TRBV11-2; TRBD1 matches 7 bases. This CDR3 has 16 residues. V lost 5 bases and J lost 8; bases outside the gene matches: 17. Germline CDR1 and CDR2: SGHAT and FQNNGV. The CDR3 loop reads CASSHMQGQKSQGYTF. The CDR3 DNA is TGTGCCAGCAGCCATATGCAGGGACAGAAATCCCAAGGCTACACCTTC.

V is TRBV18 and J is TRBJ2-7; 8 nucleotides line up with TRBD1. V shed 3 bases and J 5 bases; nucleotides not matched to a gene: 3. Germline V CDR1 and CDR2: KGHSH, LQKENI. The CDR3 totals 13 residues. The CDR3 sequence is CASSPDRANEQYV. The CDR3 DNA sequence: TGTGCCAGCTCACCGGACAGGGCGAACGAGCAGTACGTC.

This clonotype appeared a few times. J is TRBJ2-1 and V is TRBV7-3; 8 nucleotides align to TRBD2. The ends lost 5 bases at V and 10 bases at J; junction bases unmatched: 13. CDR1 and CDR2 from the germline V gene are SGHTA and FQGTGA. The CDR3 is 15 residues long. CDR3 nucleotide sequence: TGTGCCAGCAGCGGACCGGGGGGGCCTCTAGAGGAGCAGTTCTTC. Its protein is CASSGPGGPLEEQFF.

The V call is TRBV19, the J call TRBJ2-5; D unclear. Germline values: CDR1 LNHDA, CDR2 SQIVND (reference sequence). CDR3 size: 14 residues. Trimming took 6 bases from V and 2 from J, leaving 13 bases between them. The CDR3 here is CASSPTRSQETQYF. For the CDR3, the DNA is TGTGCCAGTAGCCCGACCAGAAGTCAAGAGACCCAGTACTTC.

CDR3 DNA: TGTGCCAGCTCACCATTGGTCGAGGGGAAAACTAATGGCTACACCTTC. Translation: CASSPLVEGKTNGYTF. The chain carries TRBV18 and TRBJ1-2; maybe TRBD1 (5 bases). V lost 2 bases to trimming and J lost 6 bases, with 19 bases between them. The V gene's germline CDR1 is KGHSH and CDR2 LQKENI. This CDR3 is 16 amino acids long.

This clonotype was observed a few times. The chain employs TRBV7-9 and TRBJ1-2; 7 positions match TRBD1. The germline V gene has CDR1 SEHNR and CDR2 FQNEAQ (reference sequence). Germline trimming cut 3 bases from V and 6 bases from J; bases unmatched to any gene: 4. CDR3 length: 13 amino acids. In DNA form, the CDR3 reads TGTGCCAGCAGCTTTGGACAGGAGAATGGCTACACCTTC. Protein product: CASSFGQENGYTF.

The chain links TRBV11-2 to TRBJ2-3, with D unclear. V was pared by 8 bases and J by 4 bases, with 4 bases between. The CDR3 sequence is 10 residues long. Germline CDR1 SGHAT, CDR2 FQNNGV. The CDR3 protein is CASSPDTQYF. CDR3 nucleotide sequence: TGTGCCAGCTCCCCAGATACGCAGTATTTT.

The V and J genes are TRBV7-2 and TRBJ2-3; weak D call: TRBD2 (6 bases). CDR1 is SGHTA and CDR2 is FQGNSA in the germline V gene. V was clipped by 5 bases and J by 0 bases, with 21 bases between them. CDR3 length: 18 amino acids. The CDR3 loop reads CASSRGTTGGASTDTQYF. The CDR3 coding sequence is TGTGCCAGCAGCCGGGGGACCACAGGTGGGGCGAGCACAGATACGCAGTATTTT.

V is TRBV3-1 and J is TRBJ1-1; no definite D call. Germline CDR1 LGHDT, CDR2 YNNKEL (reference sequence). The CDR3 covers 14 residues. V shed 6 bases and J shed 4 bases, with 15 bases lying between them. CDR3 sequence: CASSSALPRTEAFF. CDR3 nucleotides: TGTGCCAGCAGTTCGGCCTTGCCCCGCACTGAAGCTTTCTTT.